The entry below gives a single TCR beta chain sequence along with its context. What it recognizes is unknown. Both about-4-week and about-12-week second-dose recipients were combined. Measured with immunoSEQ multiplex PCR; TCRdb has only the in-frame clones, and not every one. In the table there are 90,000 to 100,000 clones, roughly 80% of which are singletons. The entry originates in a study of T cell responses to AZD1222 COVID-19 vaccine. Study outcomes and limitations: Baseline serostatus was positive in only 5 to 7 AZD1222 recipients.

The CDR3 contains 14 residues. In germline, CDR1 is SNHLY, CDR2 FYNNEI. V was clipped by 6 bases and J by 2 bases, with 13 bases between them. The rearrangement joins TRBV2 to TRBJ1-2; TRBD1 is a possible D gene (5 bases). The clonotype was recovered from an adult who received the AZD1222 COVID-19 vaccine. The sequencing here drew on peripheral blood, taken 28 days after the second AZD1222 dose. The CDR3 reads CASRTREGNYGYTF. CDR3 nucleotide sequence: TGTGCCAGCAGGACCAGGGAGGGAAACTATGGCTACACCTTC.